Here is one T cell receptor beta chain with its context. The antigen is not known. The data are from a study of beta chain features in type 1 diabetes. Every isolated RNA sample was fully reverse transcribed, so sequencing captured expressed TCRB transcripts. Only in-frame clones appear in the TCRdb table, and some are missing; sequencing was by immunoSEQ multiplex PCR. This table holds tens of thousands of clones, approximately 60% found once. V lost 5 bases to trimming and J lost 4 bases, with 14 bases between them. The CDR3 has 14 amino acids. Per germline, CDR1 MNHNS and CDR2 SASEGT. Study-level points and caveats: Moderately but significantly shorter TCRB CDR3s were found in Type 1 diabetes patients in all four CD4+ subsets.

The sequence came from a man younger than 45 with type 1 diabetes. Some clones in this sample may be carry-over from other donors' samples. The sample comprised Tregs from blood. V usage is TRBV6-1 and J usage is TRBJ1-2, with D hard to call. The CDR3 DNA is TGTGCCAGCAGTTTGGAGGGTCCAGTCTATGGCTACACCTTC. Its translation is CASSLEGPVYGYTF.